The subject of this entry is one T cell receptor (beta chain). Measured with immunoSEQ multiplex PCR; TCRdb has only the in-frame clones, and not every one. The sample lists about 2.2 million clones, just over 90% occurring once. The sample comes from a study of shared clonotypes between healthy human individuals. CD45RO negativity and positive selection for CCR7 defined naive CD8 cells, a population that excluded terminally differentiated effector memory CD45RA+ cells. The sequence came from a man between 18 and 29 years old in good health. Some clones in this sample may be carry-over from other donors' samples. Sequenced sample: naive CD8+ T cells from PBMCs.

This CDR3 reads CASSYGDRVTDTQYF. The CDR3, as DNA: TGTGCCAGCAGTTACGGGGACAGGGTCACAGATACGCAGTATTTT. The chain couples TRBV28 to TRBJ2-3; 9 bases fit TRBD1. Germline V gene data show CDR1 as MDHEN and CDR2 as SYDVKM. The J segment lost 2 bases and the V segment lost 4 bases, leaving 4 bases of the junction unmatched. CDR3 length: 15 residues.